In this sample, the clone carrying this T cell receptor (beta chain) turned up once. Its antigen is not known. This entry belongs to a study of OX40 agonist ivuxolimab in advanced cancers. Study in general: While on treatment, patients had intravenous ivuxolimab at 0.01 to 10 mg/kg every 2 weeks.

Study results and limitations: Among the lowest levels of clonal expansion were found in partial responders at 0.1-3.0 mg/kg.

Profiled with immunoSEQ multiplex PCR; TCRdb holds only in-frame clones, not every one. This sample has 70,000 to 95,000 clones; approximately 88% occur once, and the top ten carry less than 5%. V lost 3 bases to trimming and J lost 0 bases, with 9 bases between them. Germline CDR1 is WSHSY and CDR2 is SAAADI. The CDR3 is 16 amino acids. Sequencing was performed on CD4+ or CD8+ T cells sorted from blood, taken in a trial of the OX40 agonist ivuxolimab. The chain recombines TRBV10-2 with TRBJ2-6; D is uncertain. This TCR derives from an adult with an advanced solid tumor such as melanoma, head and neck, liver or kidney cancer. DNA for the CDR3: TGCGCCAGCAGTGACCTCCAGCCCTCTGGGGCCAACGTCCTGACTTTC. Encoded protein: CASSDLQPSGANVLTF.